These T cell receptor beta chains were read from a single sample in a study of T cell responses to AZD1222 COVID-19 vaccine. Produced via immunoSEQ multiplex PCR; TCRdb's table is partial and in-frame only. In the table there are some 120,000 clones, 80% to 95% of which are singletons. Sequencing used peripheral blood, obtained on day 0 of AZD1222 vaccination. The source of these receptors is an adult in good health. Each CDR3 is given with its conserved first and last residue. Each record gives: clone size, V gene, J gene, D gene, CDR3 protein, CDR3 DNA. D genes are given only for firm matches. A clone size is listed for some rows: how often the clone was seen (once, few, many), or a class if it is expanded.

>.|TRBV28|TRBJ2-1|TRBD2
CASSPTRGRESYNEQFF
TGTGCCAGCAGTCCAACCCGGGGGAGGGAGTCCTACAATGAGCAGTTCTTC
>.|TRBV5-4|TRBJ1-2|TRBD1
CASSSTGPGNGYTF
TGTGCCAGCAGCTCGACAGGGCCTGGGAACGGCTACACCTTC
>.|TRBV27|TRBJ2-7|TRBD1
CASSDDPTGEYYEQYF
TGTGCCAGCAGCGATGATCCGACAGGGGAGTATTACGAGCAGTACTTC
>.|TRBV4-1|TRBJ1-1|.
CASTRGENTEAFF
TGCGCCAGCACTCGGGGGGAGAACACTGAAGCTTTCTTT
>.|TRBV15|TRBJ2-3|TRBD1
CATSSDRGQGDTQYF
TGTGCCACCAGCAGCGACAGGGGGCAGGGAGATACGCAGTATTTT
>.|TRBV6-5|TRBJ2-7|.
CASSPMSGKAYEQYF
TGTGCCAGCAGTCCTATGTCAGGGAAAGCCTACGAGCAGTACTTC
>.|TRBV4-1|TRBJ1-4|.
CASSHLGTLRSVSTNEKLFF
TGCGCCAGCAGCCACCTAGGGACACTTAGGTCCGTCTCAACTAATGAAAAACTGTTTTTT
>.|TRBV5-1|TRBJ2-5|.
CASSVEETQYF
TGCGCCAGCAGCGTGGAAGAGACCCAGTACTTC
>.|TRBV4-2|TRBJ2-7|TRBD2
CASSPTSLLAGPTYEQYF
TGTGCCAGCAGCCCGACTTCTTTACTAGCGGGCCCTACCTACGAGCAGTACTTC
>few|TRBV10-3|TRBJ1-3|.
CAISDGSSGNTIYF
TGTGCCATCAGTGATGGGTCTTCTGGAAACACCATATATTTT
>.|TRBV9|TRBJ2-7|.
CASSQGGYEQYF
TGTGCCAGCAGCCAGGGGGGCTACGAGCAGTACTTC
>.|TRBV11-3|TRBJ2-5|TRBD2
CASSQSGVMQETQYF
TGTGCCAGCAGCCAAAGCGGGGTAATGCAAGAGACCCAGTACTTC
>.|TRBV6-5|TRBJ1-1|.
CASSYRSRQNTEAFF
TGTGCCAGCAGTTACAGGTCGCGACAGAACACTGAAGCTTTCTTT
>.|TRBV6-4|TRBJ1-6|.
CASRLPDLEPLDSPLHF
TGTGCCAGCAGGCTACCGGACCTAGAACCCCTGGATTCACCCCTCCACTTT
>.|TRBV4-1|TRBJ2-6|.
CASSQDFSSGANVLTF
TGCGCCAGCAGCCAAGATTTCAGCTCTGGGGCCAACGTCCTGACTTTC
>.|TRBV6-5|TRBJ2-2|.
CASWDKANTGELFF
TGTGCCAGCTGGGACAAGGCGAACACCGGGGAGCTGTTTTTT
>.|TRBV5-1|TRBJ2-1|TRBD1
CASSSTGGNEQFF
TGCGCCAGCAGTTCCACAGGGGGGAATGAGCAGTTCTTC
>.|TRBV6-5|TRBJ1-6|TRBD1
CASKPGQGLSGPLHF
TGTGCCAGCAAGCCGGGACAGGGACTATCTGGACCCCTCCACTTT
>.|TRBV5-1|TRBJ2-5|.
CASSLGWEETQYF
TGCGCCAGCAGCTTGGGGTGGGAAGAGACCCAGTACTTC
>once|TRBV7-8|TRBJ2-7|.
CASSLSGTPREQYF
TGTGCCAGCAGCTTATCGGGGACCCCCCGCGAGCAGTACTTC
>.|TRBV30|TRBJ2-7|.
CAWDAGTLSYEQYF
TGTGCCTGGGACGCCGGGACACTCTCCTACGAGCAGTACTTC
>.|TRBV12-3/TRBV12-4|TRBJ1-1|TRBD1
CASSLGTGEAFF
TGTGCCAGCAGTTTAGGGACAGGGGAGGCTTTCTTT
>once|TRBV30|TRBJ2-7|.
CAWSVLGGGLDRTYEQYF
TGTGCCTGGAGTGTACTAGGGGGAGGGCTAGATAGGACGTACGAGCAGTACTTC
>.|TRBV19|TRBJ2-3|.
CASSIQGTSDTQYF
TGTGCCAGTAGTATTCAGGGGACCTCAGATACGCAGTATTTT
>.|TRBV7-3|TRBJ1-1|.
CASSLGAAHTEAFF
TGTGCCAGCAGCTTAGGGGCAGCTCACACTGAAGCTTTCTTT
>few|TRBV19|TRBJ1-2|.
CASSETGTAGYTF
TGTGCCAGTAGTGAGACCGGGACCGCCGGCTACACCTTC
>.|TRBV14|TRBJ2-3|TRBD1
CASSQGVTGNTDTQYF
TGTGCCAGCAGCCAAGGGGTGACAGGGAACACAGATACGCAGTATTTT
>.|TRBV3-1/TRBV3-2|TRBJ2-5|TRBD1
CASSLWTGTDQETQYF
TGTGCCAGCAGCCTTTGGACAGGCACAGATCAAGAGACCCAGTACTTC
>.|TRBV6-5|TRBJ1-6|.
CASHFGGGGNSPLHF
TGTGCCAGTCATTTTGGGGGAGGGGGAAATTCACCCCTCCACTTT
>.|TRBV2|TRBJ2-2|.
CASSPPPGVEAGELFF
TGTGCCAGCAGTCCCCCGCCGGGGGTCGAGGCCGGGGAGCTGTTTTTT
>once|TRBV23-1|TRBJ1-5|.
CASSQWGQNGGGTQPQHF
TGCGCCAGCAGTCAATGGGGGCAAAACGGGGGAGGGACTCAGCCCCAGCATTTT
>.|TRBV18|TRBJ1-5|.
CASSNPWGGSGPQHF
TGTGCCAGCTCAAACCCATGGGGGGGATCGGGGCCCCAGCATTTT
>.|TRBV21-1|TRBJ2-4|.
CASSKGDFVSLAGAGAKNIQYF
TGTGCCAGCAGCAAGGGAGATTTCGTGTCGCTAGCGGGAGCGGGGGCCAAAAACATTCAGTACTTC
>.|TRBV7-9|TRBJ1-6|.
CASTSKGGANSPLHF
TGTGCCAGCACCTCCAAGGGGGGGGCGAATTCACCCCTCCACTTT
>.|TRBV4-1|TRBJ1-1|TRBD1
CASSHPGTGEAFF
TGCGCCAGCAGCCATCCCGGGACAGGTGAAGCTTTCTTT
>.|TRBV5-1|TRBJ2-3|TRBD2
CASSGLAGDTDTQYF
TGCGCCAGCAGCGGACTAGCGGGGGACACAGATACGCAGTATTTT
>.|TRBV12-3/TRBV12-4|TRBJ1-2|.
CASRPGLGYGYTF
TGTGCCAGCAGGCCCGGGCTTGGCTATGGCTACACCTTC
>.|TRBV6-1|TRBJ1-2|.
CASSDKWGANYGYTF
TGTGCCAGCAGTGATAAGTGGGGCGCTAACTATGGCTACACCTTC
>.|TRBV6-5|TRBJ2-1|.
CASGLQGTYNEQFF
TGTGCCAGTGGACTCCAGGGTACCTACAATGAGCAGTTCTTC
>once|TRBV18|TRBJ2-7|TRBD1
CASSGDRGRNEQYF
TGTGCCAGCTCTGGCGACAGGGGAAGAAACGAGCAGTACTTC
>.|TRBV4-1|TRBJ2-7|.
CASSPLPGDSTYEQYF
TGCGCCAGCAGCCCGCTTCCGGGGGATTCGACCTACGAGCAGTACTTC
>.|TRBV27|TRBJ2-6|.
CASSFSSGANVLTF
TGTGCCAGCAGTTTCTCCTCTGGGGCCAACGTCCTGACTTTC
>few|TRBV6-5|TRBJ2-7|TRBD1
CASSLTGDSYEQYF
TGTGCCAGCAGCCTGACAGGGGATTCCTACGAGCAGTACTTC
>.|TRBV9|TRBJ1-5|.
CASSSYGTNQPQHF
TGTGCCAGCAGCTCATACGGGACTAATCAGCCCCAGCATTTT
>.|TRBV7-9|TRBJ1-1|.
CASSGLRVTAEAFF
TGTGCCAGCAGCGGTCTGAGGGTGACGGCTGAAGCTTTCTTT
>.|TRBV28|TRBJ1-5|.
CASSFAGALYSNQPQHF
TGTGCCAGCAGTTTCGCCGGGGCCCTATATAGCAATCAGCCCCAGCATTTT
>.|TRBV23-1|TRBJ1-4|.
CASGRGRTNEKLFF
TGCGCCAGCGGAAGGGGTAGAACTAATGAAAAACTGTTTTTT
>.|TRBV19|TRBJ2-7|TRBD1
CASSIDLGQVREQYF
TGTGCCAGTAGTATAGATCTCGGACAGGTGCGCGAGCAGTACTTC
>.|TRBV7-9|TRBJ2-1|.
CASSRGETYYNEQFF
TGTGCCAGCAGCCGAGGGGAGACTTACTACAATGAGCAGTTCTTC
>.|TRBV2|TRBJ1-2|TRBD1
CASSGDRANYGYTF
TGTGCCAGCAGTGGGGACAGAGCTAACTATGGCTACACCTTC
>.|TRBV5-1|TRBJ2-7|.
CASSLGQIYSYEQYF
TGCGCCAGCAGCTTGGGCCAGATCTACTCCTACGAGCAGTACTTC
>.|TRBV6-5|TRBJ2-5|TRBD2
CASKIGLANTQYF
TGTGCCAGCAAGATCGGACTAGCTAACACCCAGTACTTC
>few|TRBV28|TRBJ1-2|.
CASADGNYGYTF
TGTGCCAGCGCCGACGGCAACTATGGCTACACCTTC